Each of the 19 T cell receptor beta chains below was sequenced from the same sample in a study of blood T cell repertoires in COVID-19. The table came from immunoSEQ multiplex PCR; TCRdb's copy has only in-frame clones and leaves some out. The table shows about 66,000 clones, with roughly nine tenths occurring only once. Source material: peripheral blood. The source is a human donor in a cohort sampled during active COVID-19.

The rearrangement joins TRBV5-1 to TRBJ2-5; a possible D gene is TRBD2 (5 bases). The CDR3 is made up of 15 amino acids. The V end was cut by 0 bases, the J end by 1 base, with 10 bases between. Germline CDR1 reads SGHRS; CDR2 reads YFSETQ. The CDR3 protein is CASSLGVTSQETQYF. The CDR3 DNA reads as TGCGCCAGCAGCTTGGGCGTCACTAGCCAAGAGACCCAGTACTTC.

The V call is TRBV10-3, the J call TRBJ2-1; 8 positions match TRBD2. V shed 7 bases, J shed 7 bases, and the junction held 9 bases outside the gene matches. Germline CDR1 is ENHRY and CDR2 is SYGVKD. This CDR3 region has 14 residues. CDR3 amino acids: CAITPGLAGNEQFF. As DNA, the CDR3 is TGTGCCATCACCCCAGGACTAGCCGGGAATGAGCAGTTCTTC.

The rearrangement links TRBV7-9 to TRBJ2-2; 9 positions match TRBD1. Trimming took 4 bases from V and 7 from J; bases not matched to a gene: 13. The CDR3 runs 17 residues. Germline CDR1 is SEHNR and CDR2 is FQNEAQ (reference sequence). The chain's CDR3 is CASSSTGQGILSGELFF. CDR3 bases: TGTGCCAGCAGCTCAACGGGACAGGGAATTTTAAGCGGGGAGCTGTTTTTT.

The chain recombines TRBV6-1 with TRBJ1-2; 8 bases are shared with TRBD1. The junction had 6 bases not matched to a gene; V was cut back by 2 bases and J by 4 bases. CDR3 length: 15 amino acids. Germline values: CDR1 MNHNS, CDR2 SASEGT. CDR3 residues: CASSETQTGAYGYTF. The CDR3, as DNA: TGTGCCAGCAGTGAAACCCAGACAGGGGCCTATGGCTACACCTTC.

The gene calls are TRBV23-1 and TRBJ1-4; 7 bases fit TRBD1. TRBV23-1 is an ORF, and what it does is uncertain. With 3 bases clipped from V and 4 bases from J, the junction kept 14 bases outside the gene matches. CDR3 length: 18 residues. CDR3 nucleotide sequence: TGCGCCAGCAGTCACAGACACAAATCGACAGGGAATAATGAAAAACTGTTTTTT. The encoded protein is CASSHRHKSTGNNEKLFF.

This rearrangement joins TRBV6-1 to TRBJ2-1; 8 nucleotides line up with TRBD1. Per germline, CDR1 MNHNS and CDR2 SASEGT. Losses at the gene ends were 3 bases for V and 6 bases for J; bases not matched to a gene: 4. This CDR3 region has 14 residues. The CDR3 DNA reads TGTGCCAGCAGTGAGACCAGGGGGCCCAATGAGCAGTTCTTC. Its translation is CASSETRGPNEQFF.

In its sample, this clone was seen once. The V and J genes are TRBV28 and TRBJ2-1; TRBD2 matches at 10 bases. The germline V gene encodes CDR1 MDHEN and CDR2 SYDVKM. The CDR3 loop spans 16 amino acids. V shed 6 bases, J shed 0 bases, and the junction held 5 bases outside the gene matches. CDR3 DNA sequence: TGTGCCAGCAGGCCTCTAGCGGGGGACTCCTACAATGAGCAGTTCTTC. Translation gives CASRPLAGDSYNEQFF.

The chain couples TRBV6-5 to TRBJ1-1; TRBD1 might be the D (5 bases). The germline CDR1 and CDR2 sequences are MNHEY and SVGAGI. V was pared by 6 bases and J by 3 bases, with 14 bases between. The CDR3 has 14 amino acids. The CDR3 coding sequence is TGTGCCAGCAGGACCTGGGGAGGGGACACTGAAGCTTTCTTT. Translation: CASRTWGGDTEAFF.

V is TRBV6-2 or TRBV6-3 and J is TRBJ2-5; D might be TRBD2 (5 bases). The CDR3 is 14 amino acids. Germline V gene lookup returns CDR1 MNHEY and CDR2 SVGEGT. V lost 5 bases and J 1 base, leaving 11 bases between the germline ends. DNA for the CDR3: TGTGCCAGCAGTAGACGGGGATTCCAAGAGACCCAGTACTTC. Amino acids: CASSRRGFQETQYF.

This clone was observed a single time. This sequence joins TRBV6-5 and TRBJ2-5; 10 positions agree with TRBD1. The germline CDR1 and CDR2 sequences are MNHEY and SVGAGI. J gave up 5 bases and V 5 bases, and 8 bases lay outside the gene matches. The CDR3 is 15 amino acids. The DNA for the CDR3 is TGTGCCAGCAGTAAGGGACAGGGGATTTTTGAGACCCAGTACTTC. Protein product: CASSKGQGIFETQYF.

The chain recombines TRBV28 with TRBJ2-5, with 14 bases identical to TRBD2. Germline V lookup: CDR1 MDHEN, CDR2 SYDVKM. With V trimmed by 4 bases and J by 6 bases, 10 bases remained unmatched. The CDR3 is 17 amino acids. This CDR3 is CASSSLGTSGSRKTQYF. CDR3 DNA: TGTGCCAGCAGTTCCCTCGGGACTAGCGGGAGTCGGAAGACCCAGTACTTC. Complete variable domain (other parts from reference TRBV28 and TRBJ2-5): DVKVTQSSRYLVKRTGEKVFLECVQDMDHENMFWYRQDPGLGLRLIYFSYDVKMKEKGDIPEGYSVSREKKERFSLILESASTNQTSMYLCASSSLGTSGSRKTQYFGPGTRLLVL.

The genes are TRBV7-2 and TRBJ2-5; TRBD2 is a possible D gene (5 bases). The CDR3 is made up of 13 amino acids. Between the trimmed V and J ends, which lost 5 bases and 5 bases, there was a span of 12 bases. Germline assignment: CDR1 SGHTA and CDR2 FQGNSA. In nucleotides, the CDR3 is TGTGCCAGCAGCGCGCAGCCGGGGGAGACCCAGTACTTC. Amino acids: CASSAQPGETQYF. The whole variable domain, filled in from reference TRBV7-2 and TRBJ2-5, reads GAGVSQSPSNKVTEKGKDVELRCDPISGHTALYWYRQSLGQGLEFLIYFQGNSAPDKSGLPSDRFSAERTGGSVSTLTIQRTQQEDSAVYLCASSAQPGETQYFGPGTRLLVL.

This clone has only one observation. The chain has TRBV29-1 and TRBJ1-5; 8 nucleotides match TRBD1. The CDR3 is made up of 14 amino acids. Germline values: CDR1 SQVTM, CDR2 ANQGSEA. Losses at the gene ends were 5 bases for V and 7 bases for J; bases not matched to a gene: 10. The CDR3 DNA follows: TGCAGCGTTACTACCCAGGGGGCCGGACAGCCCCAGCATTTT. Amino acids: CSVTTQGAGQPQHF.

The chain couples TRBV7-2 to TRBJ2-5, with TRBD2 matching over 8 bases. This CDR3 is built from 14 residues. Germline V gene data show CDR1 as SGHTA and CDR2 as FQGNSA. Unmatched junction bases numbered 3, after V lost 1 base and J lost 5 bases. The DNA of the CDR3 is TGTGCCAGCAGCTTAGTCGGGGGGGCCGAGACCCAGTACTTC. As protein: CASSLVGGAETQYF.

V and J are TRBV3-1 (or the pseudogene TRBV3-2) and TRBJ2-3; D may be TRBD2 (6 bases). The germline V gene encodes CDR1 LGHDT and CDR2 YNNKEL (reference sequence). The CDR3 has 17 amino acids. Trimming stripped 4 bases from V and 5 bases from J, with 22 bases between. In DNA, the CDR3 is TGTGCCAGCAGCCCTGGAGGGTTCAGGTCAAACAGAGATACGCAGTATTTT. Encoded protein: CASSPGGFRSNRDTQYF.

This clone was counted only a few times. Other nucleotide sequences from this sample produce the same CDR3. Here the CDR3 DNA reads TGTGCCAGCAGCTTATCGGGGGGGAACACTGAAGCTTTCTTT. This codes for CASSLSGGNTEAFF. This chain joins TRBV7-9 and TRBJ1-1; perhaps TRBD1 as D (5 bases). The V end lost 2 bases, the J end lost 1 base, and 8 bases lay between the germline ends. This CDR3 has 14 residues. Germline values: CDR1 SEHNR, CDR2 FQNEAQ (reference sequence).

The CDR3 protein is CASSVQGKSYNEQFF. CDR3 nucleotide sequence: TGTGCCAGCAGCGTACAGGGAAAGTCCTACAATGAGCAGTTCTTC. The chain joins TRBV11-3 to TRBJ2-1; D might be TRBD1 (6 bases). The germline CDR1 and CDR2 sequences are SGHNT and YENEEA. The V end lost 5 bases, the J end lost 1 base, and 12 bases lay between the germline ends. The CDR3 totals 15 residues.

The CDR3 DNA sequence: TGCGCCAGCAGCCAAGATTTCGTGGTAGCGGGGGCAGATACGCAGTATTTT. Its protein is CASSQDFVVAGADTQYF. The chain carries TRBV4-3 and TRBJ2-3, with TRBD2 matching 9 bases. After removal of 0 bases from V and 4 bases from J, the junction contained 8 bases not matched to a gene. The CDR3 length is 17 residues. Germline V CDR1 and CDR2: LGHNA, YSLEER.

The V gene is TRBV2, the J gene TRBJ1-5, with 12 bases lining up with TRBD1. The J segment lost 0 bases and the V segment lost 8 bases, leaving 17 bases of the junction unmatched. Germline loops: CDR1 SNHLY, CDR2 FYNNEI. The CDR3 length is 20 residues. The CDR3 DNA reads TGTGCCAGCGGGAGAGGGACAGGGGGCACCATATTTGGTAGCAATCAGCCCCAGCATTTT. Amino acids: CASGRGTGGTIFGSNQPQHF. The whole variable domain, filled in from reference TRBV2 and TRBJ1-5, reads EPEVTQTPSHQVTQMGQEVILRCVPISNHLYFYWYRQILGQKVEFLVSFYNNEISEKSEIFDDQFSVERPDGSNFTLKIRSTKLEDSAMYFCASGRGTGGTIFGSNQPQHFGDGTRLSIL.